Listed below are T cell receptor beta chains from one sample, sequenced in a study of cytomegalovirus exposure and HLA in healthy donors. Sequencing was performed with immunoSEQ multiplex PCR; in TCRdb, only in-frame clones are kept and a portion is missing. The top ten hold around 17% of the sample, which has around 65,000 clones, about two thirds seen once. The sample was PBMCs. The receptors here all came from a man aged 40-49 years in good health and CMV-seropositive. Each CDR3 is given with its conserved first and last residue. The D gene is left open where the match is weak. Size is stated for part of the rows, as once, few or many counts, or as a class when the clone is expanded.

abundance	d_gene	v_gene	j_gene	CDR3nt	CDR3aa
.	TRBD2	TRBV30	TRBJ2-1	TGTGCCTGGAGAGGGAGTCTAGCGGGACTACCTGAGCAGTTCTTC	CAWRGSLAGLPEQFF
few	.	TRBV6-5	TRBJ2-5	TGTGCCAGCAGTCCTGAAACTAAAGTCCAGTACTTC	CASSPETKVQYF
.	.	TRBV19	TRBJ1-2	TGTGCCAGTAGTATCTCGTACTATGGCTACACCTTC	CASSISYYGYTF
.	.	TRBV14	TRBJ2-3	TGTGCCAGCAGCCAAGAAGCCCTTAGCACAGATACGCAGTATTTT	CASSQEALSTDTQYF
.	.	TRBV7-8	TRBJ2-1	TGTGCCAGCAGCTTAGACGGGAAGGTTGCTCATGAGCAGTTCTTC	CASSLDGKVAHEQFF
.	.	TRBV6-5	TRBJ2-1	TGTGCCAGCACACGGGTAGGGGGCAATGAGCAGTTCTTC	CASTRVGGNEQFF
.	TRBD1	TRBV14	TRBJ2-7	TGTGCCAGCAGCCAGGGGGGACAGGGAACCGAGCAGTACTTC	CASSQGGQGTEQYF
.	TRBD1	TRBV7-2	TRBJ1-2	TGTGCCAGCAGCGAGAGGGACAGGGGGTTATATGGCTACACCTTC	CASSERDRGLYGYTF
few	TRBD1	TRBV6-6	TRBJ1-4	TGTGCCAGCAGCAGGACAGGCGATGAAAAACTGTTTTTT	CASSRTGDEKLFF
few	.	TRBV27	TRBJ2-1	TGTGCCAGCAGTTCCCGCCCGGGGGAAAGGGGGCTAAATGAGCAGTTCTTC	CASSSRPGERGLNEQFF
once	TRBD2	TRBV7-8	TRBJ2-1	TGTGCCAGCAGCTTGGGACTAGCGGGAGTTTACTACAATGAGCAGTTCTTC	CASSLGLAGVYYNEQFF
.	.	TRBV5-4	TRBJ1-2	TGTGCCAGCAGCTCCGGACAGTGGACTAACTATGGCTACACCTTC	CASSSGQWTNYGYTF
.	TRBD1	TRBV30	TRBJ2-1	TGTGCCTGGATTGACAGGGTGGGGGAGCAGTTCTTC	CAWIDRVGEQFF
.	.	TRBV2	TRBJ2-7	TGTGCCAGCAGTCCCGCCTACGAGCAGTACTTC	CASSPAYEQYF
.	.	TRBV5-6	TRBJ2-5	TGTGCCAGCAGCTTGGCCCGGGATTTTAAAGAGACCCAGTACTTC	CASSLARDFKETQYF
.	.	TRBV9	TRBJ2-3	TGTGCCAGCAGCGTAGATTCCCGAGCGGCATTGTTAGATACGCAGTATTTT	CASSVDSRAALLDTQYF
.	TRBD2	TRBV7-2	TRBJ2-7	TGTGCCAGCAGATCCCCTAGCGGGGGGGCCTACGAGCAGTACTTC	CASRSPSGGAYEQYF
.	TRBD1	TRBV11-1	TRBJ2-5	TGTGCCAGCAGCCTGGACAGGGTTGAGGAGACCCAGTACTTC	CASSLDRVEETQYF
.	.	TRBV28	TRBJ2-1	TGTGCCAGCAGGTTATATGAGGGTAGTACCTACAATGAGCAGTTCTTC	CASRLYEGSTYNEQFF
.	TRBD1	TRBV5-6	TRBJ2-7	TGTGCCAGCAGCTTGTGGGACAGTCTACGAGGGCAGTACTTC	CASSLWDSLRGQYF
.	.	TRBV5-1	TRBJ2-7	TGCGCCAGCAGCTTGTCCGGGAGCTGGGGAATGGTTTCCGAGCAGTACTTC	CASSLSGSWGMVSEQYF
.	TRBD2	TRBV15	TRBJ2-7	TGTGCCACCAGCAGCGGGGGGACCTCCTACGAGCAGTACTTC	CATSSGGTSYEQYF
.	TRBD1	TRBV9	TRBJ2-1	TGTGCCAGCAGCGTAGAACAGGGGCCCTACAATGAGCAGTTCTTC	CASSVEQGPYNEQFF
.	.	TRBV4-3	TRBJ2-2	TGCGCCAGCAGCCAAGGGAGGGACCGGGAGCTGTTTTTT	CASSQGRDRELFF
.	TRBD1	TRBV6-4	TRBJ2-5	TGTGCCAGCAGTGCAAACAGGGGGCAAGGGGAGACCCAGTACTTC	CASSANRGQGETQYF
few	.	TRBV4-3	TRBJ1-1	TGCGCCAGCAGCCAAGATCTATTGAGGACTGAAGCTTTCTTT	CASSQDLLRTEAFF
few	.	TRBV7-8	TRBJ2-1	TGTGCCAGCAGCCCGTGGACCGGGATCTCCTACAATGAGCAGTTCTTC	CASSPWTGISYNEQFF
.	.	TRBV19	TRBJ1-5	TGTGCCACCCAACACAGGGATAGTCAGCCCCAGCATTTT	CATQHRDSQPQHF
.	.	TRBV27	TRBJ2-5	TGTGCCAGCAGTCGGAGATCAGTAGGAGGTCAAGAGACCCAGTACTTC	CASSRRSVGGQETQYF
.	TRBD2	TRBV29-1	TRBJ2-2	TGCAGCGTTGAAGGGCTAGCGGGAGGTCTTTCCACCGGGGAGCTGTTTTTT	CSVEGLAGGLSTGELFF
few	TRBD1	TRBV19	TRBJ1-1	TGTGCCAGTAAACGGCAGGGGGCGGAAGCTTTCTTT	CASKRQGAEAFF
few	.	TRBV19	TRBJ1-5	TGTGCCAGTAGGCCCCAGGGAGGTGGGACTCTAAATCAGCCCCAGCATTTT	CASRPQGGGTLNQPQHF
many	.	TRBV5-6	TRBJ2-7	TGTGCCAGCAGGCCTCAAGTCGGCGAGCAGTACTTC	CASRPQVGEQYF
few	TRBD2	TRBV29-1	TRBJ2-7	TGCAGCGCCTCCGGGACTAATTTTGACGAGCAGTACTTC	CSASGTNFDEQYF
few	TRBD2	TRBV9	TRBJ2-7	TGTGCCAGCAGCCCGATGGGACTAGCGGGCGAGGAGCAGTACTTC	CASSPMGLAGEEQYF
few	.	TRBV5-5	TRBJ1-4	TGTGCCAGCAGCAAGACAGAGTCGACCTTTAATGAAAAACTGTTTTTT	CASSKTESTFNEKLFF
.	.	TRBV6-5	TRBJ1-4	TGTGCCAGCAGTCCTACCGGGGGGGGTGAAAAACTGTTTTTT	CASSPTGGGEKLFF
few	.	TRBV5-6	TRBJ2-2	TGTGCCAGCAGCTTGGCCCTGAACACCGGGGAGCTGTTTTTT	CASSLALNTGELFF
.	TRBD2	TRBV4-3	TRBJ2-2	TGCGCCAGCAGCCAAGATGTGACTAGCAGGTACACCGGGGAGCTGTTTTTT	CASSQDVTSRYTGELFF
.	.	TRBV5-1	TRBJ2-3	TGCGCCAGCAGCGCGGGTACGACTAGCACAGATACGCAGTATTTT	CASSAGTTSTDTQYF
.	TRBD1	TRBV7-2	TRBJ1-3	TGTGCCAGCAGCTTAGGGGGGACAGGGACTGGAAACACCATATATTTT	CASSLGGTGTGNTIYF